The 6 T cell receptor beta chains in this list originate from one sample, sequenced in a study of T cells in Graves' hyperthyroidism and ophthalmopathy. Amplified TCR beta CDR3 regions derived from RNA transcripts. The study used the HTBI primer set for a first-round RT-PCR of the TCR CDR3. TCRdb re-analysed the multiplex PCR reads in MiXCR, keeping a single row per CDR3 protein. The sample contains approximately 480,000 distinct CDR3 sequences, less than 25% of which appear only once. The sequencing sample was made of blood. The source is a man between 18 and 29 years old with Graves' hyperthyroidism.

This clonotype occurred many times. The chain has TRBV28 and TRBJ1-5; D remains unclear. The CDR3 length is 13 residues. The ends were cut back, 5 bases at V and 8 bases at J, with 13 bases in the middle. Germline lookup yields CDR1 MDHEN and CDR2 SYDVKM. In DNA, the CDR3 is TGTGCCAGCAGTGGACGGTTACGGGAGCCCCAGCATTTT. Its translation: CASSGRLREPQHF.

In nucleotides, the CDR3 is TGTGCCAGCAGCTTAAAAGGACAGGGGAAATTTACTGAAGCTTTCTTT. Protein sequence: CASSLKGQGKFTEAFF. V is TRBV7-3 and J is TRBJ1-1; 9 bases line up with TRBD1. Trimming removed 1 base from V and 5 bases from J; junction bases left unmatched: 8. This CDR3 comprises 16 residues. CDR1 SGHTA and CDR2 FQGTGA come from the germline V gene.

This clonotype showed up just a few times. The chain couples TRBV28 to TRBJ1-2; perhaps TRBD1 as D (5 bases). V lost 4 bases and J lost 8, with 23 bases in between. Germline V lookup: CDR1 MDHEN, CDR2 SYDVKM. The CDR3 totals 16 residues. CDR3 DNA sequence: TGTGCCAGCAGTTCCCGGGACGGACGAAGGGCTGGGGGCTACACCTTC. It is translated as CASSSRDGRRAGGYTF.

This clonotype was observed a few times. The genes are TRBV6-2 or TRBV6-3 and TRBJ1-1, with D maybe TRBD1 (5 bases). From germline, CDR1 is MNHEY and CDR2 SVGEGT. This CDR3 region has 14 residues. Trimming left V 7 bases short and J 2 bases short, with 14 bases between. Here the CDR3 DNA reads TGTGCCAGCACGCAGGGTTCATTTAACACTGAAGCTTTCTTT. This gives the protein CASTQGSFNTEAFF.

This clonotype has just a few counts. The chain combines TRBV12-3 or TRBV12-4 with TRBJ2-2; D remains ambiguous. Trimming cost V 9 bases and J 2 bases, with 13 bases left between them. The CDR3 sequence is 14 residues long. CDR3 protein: CASAQSTNTGELFF. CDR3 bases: TGTGCCAGTGCACAGAGTACTAACACCGGGGAGCTGTTTTTT.

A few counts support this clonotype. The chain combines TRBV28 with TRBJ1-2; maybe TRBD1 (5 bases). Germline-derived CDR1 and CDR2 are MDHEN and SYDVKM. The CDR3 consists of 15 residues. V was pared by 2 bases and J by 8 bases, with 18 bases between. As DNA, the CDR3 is TGTGCCAGCAGTTTAGATACAGGTGGACGATACGGCTACACCTTC. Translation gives CASSLDTGGRYGYTF.